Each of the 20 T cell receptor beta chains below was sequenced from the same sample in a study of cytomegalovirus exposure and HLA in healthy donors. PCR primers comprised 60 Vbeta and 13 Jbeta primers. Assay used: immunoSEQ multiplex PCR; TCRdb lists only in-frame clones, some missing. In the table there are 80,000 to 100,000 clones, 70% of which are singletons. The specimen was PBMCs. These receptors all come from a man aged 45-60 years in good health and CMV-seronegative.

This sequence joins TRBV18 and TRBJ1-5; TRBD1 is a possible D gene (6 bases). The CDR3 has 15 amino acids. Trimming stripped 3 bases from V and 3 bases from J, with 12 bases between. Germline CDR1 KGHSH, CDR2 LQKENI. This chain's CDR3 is CASSPEGQTNQPQHF. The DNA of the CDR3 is TGTGCCAGCTCACCCGAGGGACAAACCAATCAGCCCCAGCATTTT.

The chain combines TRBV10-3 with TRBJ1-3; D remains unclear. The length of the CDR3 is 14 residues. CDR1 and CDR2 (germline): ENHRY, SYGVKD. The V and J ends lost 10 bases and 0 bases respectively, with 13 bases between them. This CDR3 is CATEDGNSGNTIYF. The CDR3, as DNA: TGTGCCACCGAGGACGGGAACTCTGGAAACACCATATATTTT.

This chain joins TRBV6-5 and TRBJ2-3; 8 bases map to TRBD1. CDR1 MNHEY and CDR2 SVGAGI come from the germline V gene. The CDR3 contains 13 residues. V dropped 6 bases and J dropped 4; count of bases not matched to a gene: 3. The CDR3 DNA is TGTGCCAGCAGGGACAGGGCGCCAGATACGCAGTATTTT. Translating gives CASRDRAPDTQYF.

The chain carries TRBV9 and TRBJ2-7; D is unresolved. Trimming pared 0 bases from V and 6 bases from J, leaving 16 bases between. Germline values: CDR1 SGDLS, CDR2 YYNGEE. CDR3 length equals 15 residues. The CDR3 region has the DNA TGTGCCAGCAGCGTAGCTGTGGCCTGGTCTTCCGAGCAGTACTTC. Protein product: CASSVAVAWSSEQYF.

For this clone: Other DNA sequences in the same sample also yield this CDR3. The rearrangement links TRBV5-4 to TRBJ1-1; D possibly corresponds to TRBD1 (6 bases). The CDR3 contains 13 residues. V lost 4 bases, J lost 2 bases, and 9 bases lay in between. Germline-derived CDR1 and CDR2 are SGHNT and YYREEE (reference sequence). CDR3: CASSLDRNTEAFF. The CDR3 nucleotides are TGTGCCAGCAGCCTGGACAGAAACACTGAAGCTTTCTTT. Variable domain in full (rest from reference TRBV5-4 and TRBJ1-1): ETGVTQSPTHLIKTRGQQVTLRCSSQSGHNTVSWYQQALGQGPQFIFQYYREEENGRGNFPPRFSGLQFPNYSSELNVNALELDDSALYLCASSLDRNTEAFFGQGTRLTVV.

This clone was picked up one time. The CDR3 nucleotides are TGTGCCAGCAGTAGCCTCTTAGCGGGGGGCGGGGCGAGAGATACGCAGTATTTT. Its translation is CASSSLLAGGGARDTQYF. This rearrangement joins TRBV27 to TRBJ2-3; 10 positions match TRBD2. Trimming removed 5 bases from V and 5 bases from J; junction bases left unmatched: 16. The CDR3 has 18 residues. Germline CDR1 MNHEY, CDR2 SMNVEV (reference sequence).

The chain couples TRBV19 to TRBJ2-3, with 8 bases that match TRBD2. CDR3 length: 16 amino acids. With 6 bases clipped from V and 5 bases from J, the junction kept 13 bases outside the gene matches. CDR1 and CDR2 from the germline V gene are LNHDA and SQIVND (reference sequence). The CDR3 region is CASSPQVAGLEDTQYF. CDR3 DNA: TGTGCCAGTAGCCCTCAGGTAGCGGGACTTGAAGATACGCAGTATTTT.

For the CDR3, the DNA is TGTGCCAGCAGCGACCCGCGGGGGTCCTACGAGCAGTACTTC. Translating it yields CASSDPRGSYEQYF. The rearrangement uses TRBV5-6 and TRBJ2-7, with TRBD2 matching 7 bases. Looked up from germline, CDR1 is SGHDT and CDR2 is YYEEEE. This CDR3 spans 14 amino acids. V gave up 4 bases and J gave up 1 base; unmatched junction bases: 5.

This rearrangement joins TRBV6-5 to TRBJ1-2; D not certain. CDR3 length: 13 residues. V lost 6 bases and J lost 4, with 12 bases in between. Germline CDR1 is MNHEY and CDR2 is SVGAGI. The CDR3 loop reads CASSPGVGYGYTF. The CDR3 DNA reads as TGTGCCAGCAGCCCCGGGGTGGGCTATGGCTACACCTTC.

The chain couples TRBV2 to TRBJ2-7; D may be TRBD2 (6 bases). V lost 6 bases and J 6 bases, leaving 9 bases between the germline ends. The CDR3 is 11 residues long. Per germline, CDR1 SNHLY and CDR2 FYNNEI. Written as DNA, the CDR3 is TGTGCCAGCAGAGGAGGGTTCGAGCAGTACTTC. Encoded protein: CASRGGFEQYF.

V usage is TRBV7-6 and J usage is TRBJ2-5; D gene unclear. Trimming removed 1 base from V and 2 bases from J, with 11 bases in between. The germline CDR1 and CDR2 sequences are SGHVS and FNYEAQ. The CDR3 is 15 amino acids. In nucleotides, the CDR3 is TGTGCCAGCAGCTTAGGGAGTCGGGTTCAAGAGACCCAGTACTTC. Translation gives CASSLGSRVQETQYF.

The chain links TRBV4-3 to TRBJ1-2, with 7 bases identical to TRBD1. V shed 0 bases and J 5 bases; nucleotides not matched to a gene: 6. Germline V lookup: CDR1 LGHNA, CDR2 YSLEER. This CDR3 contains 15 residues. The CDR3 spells CASSQEDTGVYGYTF. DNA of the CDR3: TGCGCCAGCAGCCAAGAGGACACAGGGGTTTATGGCTACACCTTC.

The CDR3: CASSRVARTGDNEQFF. CDR3 DNA sequence: TGTGCCAGCAGCAGAGTAGCCAGGACAGGTGACAATGAGCAGTTCTTC. The chain is built from TRBV7-2 and TRBJ2-1; 7 bases are shared with TRBD1. J lost 5 bases, V lost 5 bases, and 12 bases had no gene match. From germline, CDR1 is SGHTA and CDR2 FQGNSA. There are 16 residues in the CDR3.

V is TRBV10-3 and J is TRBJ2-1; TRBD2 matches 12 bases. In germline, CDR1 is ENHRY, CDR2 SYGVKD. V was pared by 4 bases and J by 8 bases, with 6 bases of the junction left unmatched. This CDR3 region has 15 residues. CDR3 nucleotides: TGTGCCATCAGTGTGCTAGCGGGGGGGCATGATGAGCAGTTCTTC. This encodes CAISVLAGGHDEQFF.

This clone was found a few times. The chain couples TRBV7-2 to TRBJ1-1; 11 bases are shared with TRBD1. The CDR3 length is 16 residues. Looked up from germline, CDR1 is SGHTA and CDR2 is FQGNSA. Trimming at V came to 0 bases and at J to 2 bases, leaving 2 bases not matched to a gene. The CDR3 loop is CASSLAGTGGNTEAFF. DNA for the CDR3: TGTGCCAGCAGCTTAGCGGGGACAGGGGGTAACACTGAAGCTTTCTTT.

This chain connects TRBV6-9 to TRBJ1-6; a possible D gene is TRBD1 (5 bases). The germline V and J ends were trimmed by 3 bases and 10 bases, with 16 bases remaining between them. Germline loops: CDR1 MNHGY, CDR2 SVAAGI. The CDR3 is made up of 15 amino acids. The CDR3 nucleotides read TGTGCCAGCAGTTACCCGCGCGGGGGGGAGTCACCCCTCCACTTT. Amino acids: CASSYPRGGESPLHF.

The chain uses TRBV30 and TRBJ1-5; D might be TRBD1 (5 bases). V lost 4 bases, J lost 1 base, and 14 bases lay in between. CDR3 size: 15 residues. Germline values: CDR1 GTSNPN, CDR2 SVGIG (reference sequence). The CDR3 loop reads CAWNQGFGSNQPQHF. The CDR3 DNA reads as TGTGCCTGGAACCAGGGATTTGGGAGCAATCAGCCCCAGCATTTT.

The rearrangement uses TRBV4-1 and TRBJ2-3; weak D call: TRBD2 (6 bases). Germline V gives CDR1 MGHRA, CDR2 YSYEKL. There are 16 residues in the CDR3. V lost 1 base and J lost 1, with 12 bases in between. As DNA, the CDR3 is TGCGCCAGCAGCCAAGGTTTGTGGGGGGGCACAGATACGCAGTATTTT. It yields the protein CASSQGLWGGTDTQYF.

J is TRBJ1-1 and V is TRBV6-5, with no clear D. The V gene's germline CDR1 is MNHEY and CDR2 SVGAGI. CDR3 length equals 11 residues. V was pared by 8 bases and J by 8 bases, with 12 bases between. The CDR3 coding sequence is TGTGCCAGCCACCGAGGAGGGGAAGCTTTCTTT. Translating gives CASHRGGEAFF.

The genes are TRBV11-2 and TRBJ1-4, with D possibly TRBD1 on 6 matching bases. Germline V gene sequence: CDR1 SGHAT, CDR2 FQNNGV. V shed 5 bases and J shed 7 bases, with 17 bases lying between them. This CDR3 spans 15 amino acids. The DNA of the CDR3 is TGTGCCAGCAGCCCCGGACAGACTGACGGTGAAAAACTGTTTTTT. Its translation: CASSPGQTDGEKLFF.